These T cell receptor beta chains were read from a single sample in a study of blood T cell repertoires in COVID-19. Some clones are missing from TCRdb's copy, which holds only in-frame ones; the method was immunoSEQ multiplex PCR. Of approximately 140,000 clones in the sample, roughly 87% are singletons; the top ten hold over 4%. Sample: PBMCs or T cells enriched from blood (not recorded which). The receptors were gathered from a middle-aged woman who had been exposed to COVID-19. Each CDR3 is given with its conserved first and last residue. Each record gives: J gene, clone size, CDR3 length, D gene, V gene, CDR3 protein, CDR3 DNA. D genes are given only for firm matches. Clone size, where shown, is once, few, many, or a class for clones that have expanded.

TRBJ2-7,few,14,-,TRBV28,CASSFGGSPYEQYF,TGTGCCAGCAGTTTTGGCGGATCACCCTACGAGCAGTACTTC
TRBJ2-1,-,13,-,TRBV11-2,CASSFRVVDEQFF,TGTGCCAGCAGCTTCAGGGTTGTGGATGAGCAGTTCTTC
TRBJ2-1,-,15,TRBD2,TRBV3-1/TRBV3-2,CASSRRSGRVNEQFF,TGTGCCAGCAGCCGAAGAAGCGGGAGGGTCAATGAGCAGTTCTTC
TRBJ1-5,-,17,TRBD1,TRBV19,CASNTRRTGKVNQPQHF,TGTGCCAGTAATACCAGGAGGACAGGAAAAGTAAATCAGCCCCAGCATTTT
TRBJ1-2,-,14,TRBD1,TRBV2,CASNQETGSYGYTF,TGTGCCAGCAATCAAGAGACAGGGAGTTATGGCTACACCTTC
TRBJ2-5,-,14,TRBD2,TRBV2,CASSGGGALETQYF,TGTGCCAGCAGTGGCGGGGGGGCCTTAGAGACCCAGTACTTC
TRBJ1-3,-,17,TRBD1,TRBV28,CASSSGTGGSSGNTIYF,TGTGCCAGCAGTTCGGGAACAGGGGGCTCCTCTGGAAACACCATATATTTT
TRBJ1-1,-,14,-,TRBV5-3,CARKVDSRNTEAFF,TGTGCCAGAAAGGTCGACAGTAGGAACACTGAAGCTTTCTTT
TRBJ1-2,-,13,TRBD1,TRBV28,CASSEQGIGGYTF,TGTGCCAGCAGTGAACAGGGGATCGGTGGCTACACCTTC
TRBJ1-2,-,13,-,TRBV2,CASSEEGAYGYTF,TGTGCCAGCAGTGAGGAGGGCGCCTATGGCTACACCTTC
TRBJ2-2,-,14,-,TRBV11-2,CASSLQLNTGELFF,TGTGCCAGCAGCTTACAGTTGAACACCGGGGAGCTGTTTTTT
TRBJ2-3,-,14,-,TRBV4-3,CASSQQKVTDTQYF,TGCGCCAGCAGCCAGCAGAAAGTCACAGATACGCAGTATTTT
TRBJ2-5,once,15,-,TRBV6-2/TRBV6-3,CASSSAYPPGETQYF,TGTGCCAGCAGTTCCGCATACCCTCCCGGAGAGACCCAGTACTTC
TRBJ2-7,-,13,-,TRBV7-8,CASSLTGQGEQYF,TGTGCCAGCAGCTTAACAGGGCAAGGCGAGCAGTACTTC
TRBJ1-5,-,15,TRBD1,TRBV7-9,CASSLNRDRNQPQHF,TGTGCCAGCAGCCTGAATCGGGACAGAAATCAGCCCCAGCATTTT
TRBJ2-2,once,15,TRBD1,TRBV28,CASSPPRGLAGELFF,TGTGCCAGCAGTCCACCCAGGGGGCTGGCCGGGGAGCTGTTTTTT
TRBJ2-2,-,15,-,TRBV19,CASTPSTANTGELFF,TGTGCCAGTACCCCCTCGACAGCGAACACCGGGGAGCTGTTTTTT
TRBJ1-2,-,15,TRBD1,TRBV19,CASGDRDFLDYGYTF,TGTGCCAGTGGGGACAGGGACTTCCTAGACTATGGCTACACCTTC
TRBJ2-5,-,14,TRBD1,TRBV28,CASRETGGGETQYF,TGTGCCAGCAGGGAGACAGGGGGCGGAGAGACCCAGTACTTC
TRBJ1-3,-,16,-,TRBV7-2,CASSLRAGLRGNTIYF,TGTGCCAGCAGCCTTAGAGCGGGGTTGAGGGGAAACACCATATATTTT
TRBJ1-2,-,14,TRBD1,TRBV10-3,CAISIGQGREVYTF,TGTGCCATCAGTATCGGACAGGGCAGGGAAGTCTACACCTTC
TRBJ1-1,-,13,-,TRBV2,CASSGTANTEAFF,TGTGCCAGCAGCGGGACTGCGAACACTGAAGCTTTCTTT
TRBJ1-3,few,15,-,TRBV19,CASSMIGGSGNTIYF,TGTGCCAGTAGTATGATCGGGGGATCTGGAAACACCATATATTTT
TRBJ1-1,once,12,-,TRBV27,CASSNKNTEAFF,TGTGCCAGCAGTAACAAGAACACTGAAGCTTTCTTT
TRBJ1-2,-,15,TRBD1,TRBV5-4,CASSGVRQGEDGYTF,TGTGCCAGCAGCGGGGTACGACAGGGTGAGGACGGCTACACCTTC
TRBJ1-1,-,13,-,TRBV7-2,CASSLQMNTEAFF,TGTGCCAGCAGCTTACAAATGAACACTGAAGCTTTCTTT
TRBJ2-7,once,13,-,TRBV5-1,CASRFREDAEQYF,TGCGCCAGCAGGTTCCGGGAAGACGCCGAGCAGTACTTC
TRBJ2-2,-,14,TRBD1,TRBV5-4,CASRPGGGTGELFF,TGTGCCAGCAGACCAGGGGGCGGCACCGGGGAGCTGTTTTTT
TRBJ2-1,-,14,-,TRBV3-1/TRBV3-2,CASSQVYRSNEQFF,TGTGCCAGCAGCCAAGTTTACAGGAGTAATGAGCAGTTCTTC
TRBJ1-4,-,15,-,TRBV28,CASMMGGAVYEKLFF,TGTGCCAGCATGATGGGAGGGGCCGTATATGAAAAACTGTTTTTT
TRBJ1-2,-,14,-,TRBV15,CATSRPREGHGYTF,TGTGCCACCAGCAGACCTCGGGAAGGGCACGGCTACACCTTC
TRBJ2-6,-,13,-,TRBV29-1,CSGLSSGANVLTF,TGCAGTGGACTGAGCTCTGGGGCCAACGTCCTGACTTTC
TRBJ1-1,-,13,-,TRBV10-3,CATTRGGNTEAFF,TGTGCCACTACCCGGGGGGGTAACACTGAAGCTTTCTTT
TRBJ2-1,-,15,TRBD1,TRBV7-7,CASSSSQGEFNEQFF,TGTGCCAGCAGCTCGAGCCAGGGGGAATTCAATGAGCAGTTCTTC
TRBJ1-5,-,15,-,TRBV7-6,CASSQQQGYNQPQHF,TGTGCCAGCAGCCAGCAACAGGGTTACAATCAGCCCCAGCATTTT
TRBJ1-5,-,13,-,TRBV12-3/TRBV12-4,CASSLRSNQPQHF,TGTGCCAGCAGTTTGCGTAGCAATCAGCCCCAGCATTTT
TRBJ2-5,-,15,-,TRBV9,CASSPAGQLQETQYF,TGTGCCAGCAGCCCCGCCGGACAGCTGCAAGAGACCCAGTACTTC
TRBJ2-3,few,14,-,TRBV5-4,CASSLGTDTDTQYF,TGTGCCAGCAGCTTGGGGACAGACACAGATACGCAGTATTTT
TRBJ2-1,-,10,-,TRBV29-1,CSLIFDEQFF,TGCAGTCTAATATTCGATGAGCAGTTCTTC
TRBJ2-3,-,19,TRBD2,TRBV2,CASRGGLAGFTGATDTQYF,TGTGCCAGCAGAGGAGGACTAGCGGGATTTACGGGGGCCACAGATACGCAGTATTTT
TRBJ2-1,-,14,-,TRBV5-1,CASSQGKDYNEQFF,TGCGCCAGCAGTCAGGGTAAAGACTACAATGAGCAGTTCTTC
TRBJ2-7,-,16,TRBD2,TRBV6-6,CASSQGTSGREYEQYF,TGTGCCAGCAGTCAGGGGACTAGCGGGAGAGAGTACGAGCAGTACTTC
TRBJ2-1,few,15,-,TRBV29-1,CSVEDGGTAWNEQFF,TGCAGCGTTGAAGATGGGGGGACAGCTTGGAATGAGCAGTTCTTC
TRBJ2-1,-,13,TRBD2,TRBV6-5,CASSPTSLDHQFF,TGTGCCAGCAGCCCGACTAGCTTGGATCACCAGTTCTTC
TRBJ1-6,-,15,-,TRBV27,CASSLYGGGNSPLHF,TGTGCCAGCAGTTTATATGGGGGGGGGAATTCACCCCTCCACTTT
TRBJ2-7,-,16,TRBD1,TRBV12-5,CASGLASGTGGYEQYF,TGTGCTAGTGGTTTGGCCTCCGGGACAGGGGGTTACGAGCAGTACTTC
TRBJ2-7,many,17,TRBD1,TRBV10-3,CAISRYRWDRLTYEQYF,TGTGCCATCAGTCGGTATCGTTGGGACAGGCTTACCTACGAGCAGTACTTC
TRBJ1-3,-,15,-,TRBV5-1,CASSREPGSGNTIYF,TGCGCCAGCAGCCGGGAACCTGGGTCTGGAAACACCATATATTTT
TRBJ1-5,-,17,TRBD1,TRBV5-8,CASSPGGTGSLNQPQHF,TGTGCCAGCAGCCCGGGCGGGACAGGGTCCCTAAATCAGCCCCAGCATTTT
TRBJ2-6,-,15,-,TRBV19,CASSIASSGANVLTF,TGTGCCAGTAGTATAGCCAGTTCTGGGGCCAACGTCCTGACTTTC
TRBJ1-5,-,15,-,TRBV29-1,CSPNGGKDSNQPQHF,TGCAGCCCAAACGGGGGTAAGGATAGCAATCAGCCCCAGCATTTT
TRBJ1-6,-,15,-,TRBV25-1,CASSDGGPGRRDLHF,TGTGCCAGCAGTGATGGTGGACCAGGGAGGAGGGACCTCCACTTT
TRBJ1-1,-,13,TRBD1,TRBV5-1,CASTGTENTEAFF,TGCGCCAGCACGGGGACAGAGAACACTGAAGCTTTCTTT
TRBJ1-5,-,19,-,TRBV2,CASSLRTPRLEWSNQPQHF,TGTGCCAGCAGCCTTCGGACACCGCGATTAGAATGGAGCAATCAGCCCCAGCATTTT
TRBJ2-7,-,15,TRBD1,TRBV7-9,CASSFMEDRGNEQYF,TGTGCCAGCAGCTTCATGGAGGACAGGGGCAACGAGCAGTACTTC
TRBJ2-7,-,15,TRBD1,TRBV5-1,CASSPTTQGSYEQYF,TGCGCCAGCAGCCCAACCACACAGGGGTCCTACGAGCAGTACTTC
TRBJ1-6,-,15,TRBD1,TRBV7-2,CASSTGGTGVSPLHF,TGTGCCAGCAGCACTGGGGGGACAGGGGTCTCACCCCTCCACTTT